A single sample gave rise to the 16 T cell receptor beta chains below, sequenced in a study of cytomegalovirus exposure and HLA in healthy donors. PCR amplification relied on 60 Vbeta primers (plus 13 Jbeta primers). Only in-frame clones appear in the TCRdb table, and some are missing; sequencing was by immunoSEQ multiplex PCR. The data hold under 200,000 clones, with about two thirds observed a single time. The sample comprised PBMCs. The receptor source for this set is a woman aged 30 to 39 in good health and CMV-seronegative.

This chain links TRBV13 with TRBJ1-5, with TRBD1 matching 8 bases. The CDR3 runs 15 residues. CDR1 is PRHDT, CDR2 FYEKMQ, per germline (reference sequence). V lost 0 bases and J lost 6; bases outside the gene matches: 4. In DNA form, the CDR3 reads TGTGCCAGCAGCTTAGGGCAGGGGGCCATTCAGCCCCAGCATTTT. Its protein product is CASSLGQGAIQPQHF.

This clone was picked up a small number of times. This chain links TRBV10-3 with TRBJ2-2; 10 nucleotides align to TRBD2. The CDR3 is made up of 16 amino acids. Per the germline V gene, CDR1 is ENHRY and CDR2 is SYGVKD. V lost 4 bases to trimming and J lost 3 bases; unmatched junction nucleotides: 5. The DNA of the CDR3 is TGTGCCATCAGTGTCAGGCTAGCGGGAGACACCGGGGAGCTGTTTTTT. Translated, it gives CAISVRLAGDTGELFF.

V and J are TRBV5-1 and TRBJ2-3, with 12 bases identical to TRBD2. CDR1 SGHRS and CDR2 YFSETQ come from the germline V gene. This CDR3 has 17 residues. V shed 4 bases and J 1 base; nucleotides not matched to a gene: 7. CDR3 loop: CASSPGLAGWGTDTQYF. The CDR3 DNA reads TGCGCCAGCAGCCCCGGACTAGCGGGGTGGGGCACAGATACGCAGTATTTT.

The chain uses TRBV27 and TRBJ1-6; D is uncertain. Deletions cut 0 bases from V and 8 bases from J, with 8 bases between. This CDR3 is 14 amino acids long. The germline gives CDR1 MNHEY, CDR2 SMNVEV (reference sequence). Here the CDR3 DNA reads TGTGCCAGCAGTTTATCCTTCACTTATTCACCCCTCCACTTT. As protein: CASSLSFTYSPLHF.

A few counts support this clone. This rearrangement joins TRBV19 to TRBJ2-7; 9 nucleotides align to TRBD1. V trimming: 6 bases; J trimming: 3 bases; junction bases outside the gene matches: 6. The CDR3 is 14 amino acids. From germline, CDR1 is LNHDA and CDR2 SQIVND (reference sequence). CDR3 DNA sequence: TGTGCCAGTAGCCCACAGGGGGCTATCTACGAGCAGTACTTC. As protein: CASSPQGAIYEQYF.

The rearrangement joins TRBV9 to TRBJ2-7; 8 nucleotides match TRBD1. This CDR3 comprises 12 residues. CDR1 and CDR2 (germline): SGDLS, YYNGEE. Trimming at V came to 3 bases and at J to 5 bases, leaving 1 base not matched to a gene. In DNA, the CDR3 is TGTGCCAGCAGCGGACAGGGGCACGAGCAGTACTTC. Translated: CASSGQGHEQYF.

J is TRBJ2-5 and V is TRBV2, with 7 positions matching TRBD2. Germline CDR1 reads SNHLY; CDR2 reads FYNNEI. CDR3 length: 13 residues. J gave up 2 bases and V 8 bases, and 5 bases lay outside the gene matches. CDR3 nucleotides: TGTGCCAGCCATGCAGCGGGGCAAGAGACCCAGTACTTC. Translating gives CASHAAGQETQYF. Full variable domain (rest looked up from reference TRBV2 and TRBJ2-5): EPEVTQTPSHQVTQMGQEVILRCVPISNHLYFYWYRQILGQKVEFLVSFYNNEISEKSEIFDDQFSVERPDGSNFTLKIRSTKLEDSAMYFCASHAAGQETQYFGPGTRLLVL.

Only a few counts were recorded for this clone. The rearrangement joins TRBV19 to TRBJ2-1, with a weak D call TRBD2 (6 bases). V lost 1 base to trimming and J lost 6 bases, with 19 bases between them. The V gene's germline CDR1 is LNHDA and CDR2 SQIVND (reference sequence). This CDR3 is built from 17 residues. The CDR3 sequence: CASSIGWRGPSGNEQFF. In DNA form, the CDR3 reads TGTGCCAGTAGTATAGGTTGGAGGGGACCCTCGGGCAATGAGCAGTTCTTC.

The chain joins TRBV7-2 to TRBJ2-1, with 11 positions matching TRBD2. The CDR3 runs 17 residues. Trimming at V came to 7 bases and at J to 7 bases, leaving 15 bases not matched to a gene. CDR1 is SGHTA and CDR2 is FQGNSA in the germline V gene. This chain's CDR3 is CASTDRLAGGPWNEQFF. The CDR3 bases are TGTGCCAGCACCGACCGTTTAGCGGGGGGGCCGTGGAATGAGCAGTTCTTC.

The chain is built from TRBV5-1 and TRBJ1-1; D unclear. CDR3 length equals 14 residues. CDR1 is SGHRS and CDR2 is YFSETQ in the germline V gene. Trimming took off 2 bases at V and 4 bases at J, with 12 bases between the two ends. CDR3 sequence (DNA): TGCGCCAGCAGCTTTGGACTTCTAGGCACTGAAGCTTTCTTT. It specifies CASSFGLLGTEAFF.

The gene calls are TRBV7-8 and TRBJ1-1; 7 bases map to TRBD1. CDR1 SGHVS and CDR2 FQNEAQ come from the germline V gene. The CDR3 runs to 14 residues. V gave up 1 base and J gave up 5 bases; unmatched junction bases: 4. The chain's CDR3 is CASSLEGAGTEAFF. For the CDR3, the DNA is TGTGCCAGCAGCTTAGAGGGGGCCGGTACTGAAGCTTTCTTT.

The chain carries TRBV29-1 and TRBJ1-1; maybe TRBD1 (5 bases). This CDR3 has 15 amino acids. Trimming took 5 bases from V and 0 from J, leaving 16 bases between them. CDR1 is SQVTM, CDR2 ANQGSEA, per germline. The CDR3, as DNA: TGCAGCGTTTTGGGGCGGGATCTAATGAACACTGAAGCTTTCTTT. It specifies CSVLGRDLMNTEAFF.

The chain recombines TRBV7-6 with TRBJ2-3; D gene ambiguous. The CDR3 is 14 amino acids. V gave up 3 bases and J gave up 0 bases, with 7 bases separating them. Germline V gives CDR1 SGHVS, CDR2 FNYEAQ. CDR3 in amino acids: CASSFAESTDTQYF. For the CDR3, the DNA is TGTGCCAGCAGCTTTGCGGAAAGCACAGATACGCAGTATTTT.

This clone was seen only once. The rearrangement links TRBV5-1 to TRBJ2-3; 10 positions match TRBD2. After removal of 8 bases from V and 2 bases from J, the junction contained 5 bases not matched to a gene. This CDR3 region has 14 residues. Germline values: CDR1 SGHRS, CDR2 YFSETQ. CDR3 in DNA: TGCGCCAGTAGGACTAGCGGTAACACAGATACGCAGTATTTT. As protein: CASRTSGNTDTQYF.

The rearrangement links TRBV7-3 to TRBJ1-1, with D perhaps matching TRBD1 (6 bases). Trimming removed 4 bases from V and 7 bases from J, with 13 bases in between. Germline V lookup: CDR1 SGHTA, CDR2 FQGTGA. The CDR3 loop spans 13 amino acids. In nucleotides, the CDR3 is TGTGCCAGCAGCTATCACCCACAGGGTGAAGCTTTCTTT. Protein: CASSYHPQGEAFF.

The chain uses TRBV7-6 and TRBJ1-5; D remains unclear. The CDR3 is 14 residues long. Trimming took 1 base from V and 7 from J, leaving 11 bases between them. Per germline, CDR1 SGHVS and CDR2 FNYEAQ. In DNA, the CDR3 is TGTGCCAGCAGCTTAGGGGGAGTTGGGCAGCCCCAGCATTTT. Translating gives CASSLGGVGQPQHF.